This T cell receptor (beta chain) was obtained from a study of T-cell reconstitution after alpha-beta-depleted transplantation in children. The study's findings and limits: There were reportedly several hundred expanded graft clones from which alpha-beta T cells came about two months after transplant. At one year after transplant, newly produced T cells mostly accounted for T-cell counts and diversity.

Researchers prepared the TCRbeta library using unique molecular identifiers, the study reports. MiXCR was run by TCRdb on the PCR reads, yielding one entry per CDR3 protein. The sample shows 480,000 or so distinct CDR3 sequences, roughly a tenth of them seen only once. This clonotype was detected many times. As yet, its antigen is unknown. The germline V and J ends were trimmed by 2 bases and 4 bases, with 12 bases remaining between them. The CDR3 runs 14 residues. The V gene's germline CDR1 is SQVTM and CDR2 ANQGSEA. V is TRBV29-1 and J is TRBJ2-1, with TRBD2 as a possible D gene (6 bases). The receptor was isolated from a child aged 2 to 9 with inherited bone marrow failure, due to receive a stem cell transplant. The source material was PBMCs, sampled before TCRalphabeta/CD19-depleted stem cell transplant. In DNA, the CDR3 is TGCAGCGTTGAAACCCCCGGGAGTTACAATGAGCAGTTCTTC. Residues: CSVETPGSYNEQFF.